The source of this T cell receptor (beta chain) is a study of blood T cell repertoires in COVID-19. The overall study: Sites in the United States, Italy and Spain provided acute and convalescent COVID-19 samples. In each case, the material was cDNA or gDNA derived from T cells, B-cell-depleted T cells, or PBMCs.

This CDR3 comprises 16 residues. Germline CDR1 reads LNHDA; CDR2 reads SQIVND (reference sequence). The junction had 9 bases not matched to a gene; V was cut back by 2 bases and J by 4 bases. Original processing methods: For nucleated cells, counts were estimated from reference gene primer amplification. The method was immunoSEQ multiplex PCR; TCRdb's version includes in-frame clones alone and lacks a portion of them. V and J calls and clone size follow that table, whereas D and trimming were derived from the DNA. Among fewer than 120,000 clones listed, 88% were seen once. In its sample, this clone was seen a few times.

This receptor was obtained from a woman aged 45-59 years with acute or convalescent COVID-19. Input material: peripheral blood. The chain carries TRBV19 and TRBJ1-1; TRBD1 agrees at 8 bases. CDR3 nucleotides: TGTGCCAGTAGTATAAAATCCAGGGGGCGGGGCACTGAAGCTTTCTTT. It encodes CASSIKSRGRGTEAFF.